The 27 T cell receptor beta chains given below trace back to one sample, sequenced in a study of beta chain features in type 1 diabetes. Expressed TCRB transcripts were sequenced after all isolated RNA was converted to cDNA. Using immunoSEQ multiplex PCR, the repertoire was profiled, and TCRdb retains in-frame clones only, with some absent. The data hold about 900,000 clones, with under 20% observed a single time. The sample comprised naive CD4+ T cells from blood. The receptors originated from a woman aged 18-29 years in good health.

This clone was seen only a few times. J is TRBJ2-7 and V is TRBV29-1; 8 bases are shared with TRBD1. Germline trimming cut 4 bases from V and 3 bases from J; bases unmatched to any gene: 5. Per germline, CDR1 SQVTM and CDR2 ANQGSEA. The CDR3 contains 13 residues. The CDR3 protein is CSVAGTGHYEQYF. The DNA for the CDR3 is TGCAGCGTTGCTGGGACAGGTCACTACGAGCAGTACTTC.

The rearrangement uses TRBV21-1 and TRBJ2-4. TRBV21-1 is a pseudogene. This CDR3 comprises 17 residues. CDR3 amino acids: CASSTPMGKTAKNIQYF. The CDR3 DNA follows: TGTGCCAGCAGCACTCCCATGGGAAAAACAGCCAAAAACATTCAGTACTTC.

A few counts support this clone. The rearrangement joins TRBV18 to TRBJ2-1; D might be TRBD2 (6 bases). The V end was cut by 5 bases, the J end by 4 bases, with 15 bases between. Germline V gene sequence: CDR1 KGHSH, CDR2 LQKENI. The CDR3 runs 15 residues. The CDR3 reads CASSWDLANYNEQFF. The CDR3 nucleotides are TGTGCCAGCTCATGGGACTTAGCAAATTACAATGAGCAGTTCTTC.

The chain carries TRBV11-1 and TRBJ2-7; a weak D match, TRBD2 (5 bases). Germline V gene sequence: CDR1 SGHAT, CDR2 FQDESV (reference sequence). V was cut by 0 bases and J by 3 bases, with 12 bases left in between. The CDR3 sequence is 15 residues long. CDR3: CASSLASSRYYEQYF. CDR3 in DNA: TGTGCCAGCAGCTTAGCTTCTAGCAGATACTACGAGCAGTACTTC.

The chain employs TRBV4-3 and TRBJ1-5; perhaps TRBD1 as D (6 bases). The CDR3 loop spans 15 amino acids. In germline, CDR1 is LGHNA, CDR2 YSLEER. V was trimmed by 4 bases and J by 7 bases, leaving 17 bases between them. CDR3 residues: CASSLSLGGGQPQHF. As DNA, the CDR3 is TGCGCCAGCAGCCTAAGTTTGGGGGGCGGCCAGCCCCAGCATTTT.

V is TRBV18 and J is TRBJ2-1; TRBD1 aligns across 9 bases. The CDR3 contains 17 residues. V lost 6 bases, J lost 0 bases, and 9 bases stayed unmatched. Germline V gives CDR1 KGHSH, CDR2 LQKENI. The CDR3, as DNA: TGTGCCAGCTCCCCAACAGGGGGCACGTCCTCCTACAATGAGCAGTTCTTC. It yields the protein CASSPTGGTSSYNEQFF.

This clone was seen a handful of times. The chain carries TRBV6-5 and TRBJ2-5; TRBD2 matches 7 bases. This CDR3 region has 13 residues. Trimming took 6 bases from V and 0 from J; bases not matched to a gene: 1. Germline CDR1 reads MNHEY; CDR2 reads SVGAGI. The CDR3: CASRGGNQETQYF. In DNA, the CDR3 is TGTGCCAGCAGGGGAGGGAACCAAGAGACCCAGTACTTC.

The genes are TRBV27 and TRBJ2-5, with 7 positions matching TRBD1. Germline V CDR1 and CDR2: MNHEY, SMNVEV (reference sequence). Trimming at V came to 6 bases and at J to 1 base, leaving 2 bases not matched to a gene. The CDR3 is made up of 13 amino acids. The CDR3 DNA sequence: TGTGCCAGCAGCTGGACAGGCCAAGAGACCCAGTACTTC. Protein sequence: CASSWTGQETQYF.

V usage is TRBV7-9 and J usage is TRBJ2-1, with TRBD1 matching 11 bases. V lost 4 bases to trimming and J lost 7 bases; unmatched junction nucleotides: 9. Germline assignment: CDR1 SEHNR and CDR2 FQNEAQ (reference sequence). CDR3 length: 16 residues. The CDR3 DNA reads as TGTGCCAGCAGCTCCCCGGGACAGGGGGAGGAGAATGAGCAGTTCTTC. Translated, it gives CASSSPGQGEENEQFF.

The chain has TRBV10-1 and TRBJ2-3; 8 bases match TRBD2. Germline CDR1 reads WNHNN; CDR2 reads SYGVQD (reference sequence). The V gene end was trimmed by 9 bases and the J gene end by 7 bases; junction bases not matched to a gene: 9. CDR3 length: 13 amino acids. The CDR3 loop is CARKREHRNTQYF. The CDR3 DNA reads TGCGCCAGAAAGCGGGAGCACCGCAATACGCAGTATTTT.

In this sample, this clone turned up a few times. The same CDR3 is also encoded by other DNA sequences in this sample. The rearrangement uses TRBV18 and TRBJ2-3; no clear D gene. Trimming removed 3 bases from V and 0 bases from J, with 7 bases in between. The CDR3 totals 14 residues. In germline, CDR1 is KGHSH, CDR2 LQKENI. As DNA, the CDR3 is TGTGCCAGCTCACCGCTGGACAGCACAGATACGCAGTATTTT. It translates to CASSPLDSTDTQYF.

The J gene is TRBJ2-7, the V gene TRBV10-3, with D perhaps TRBD1 (6 bases). The CDR3 totals 15 residues. Germline V lookup: CDR1 ENHRY, CDR2 SYGVKD. V lost 0 bases and J lost 2, with 11 bases in between. The CDR3 protein is CAISESAGQTYEQYF. The CDR3 bases are TGTGCCATCAGTGAGTCCGCCGGACAGACCTACGAGCAGTACTTC.

The chain is built from TRBV7-2 and TRBJ2-3; D gene ambiguous. Germline CDR1 and CDR2: SGHTA and FQGNSA. Trimming pared 1 base from V and 8 bases from J, leaving 10 bases between. CDR3 size: 13 residues. CDR3 in amino acids: CASSLVRFGTQYF. The DNA of the CDR3 is TGTGCCAGCAGCTTAGTTCGTTTTGGTACGCAGTATTTT.

The V and J genes are TRBV11-1 and TRBJ2-3; 8 bases align to TRBD2. Germline CDR1 SGHAT, CDR2 FQDESV (reference sequence). The CDR3 totals 14 residues. J lost 4 bases, V lost 7 bases, and 7 bases had no gene match. The CDR3 DNA follows: TGTGCCAGCACCTTCGGGGGGGAGCCAGATACGCAGTATTTT. Its protein product is CASTFGGEPDTQYF. Supplemented by reference TRBV11-1 and TRBJ2-3, the full variable domain reads EAEVAQSPRYKITEKSQAVAFWCDPISGHATLYWYRQILGQGPELLVQFQDESVVDDSQLPKDRFSAERLKGVDSTLKIQPAELGDSAMYLCASTFGGEPDTQYFGPGTRLTVL.

This clone occurred a few times. This chain uses TRBV7-9 with TRBJ1-2; D remains unclear. The CDR3 has 12 amino acids. Trimming stripped 1 base from V and 1 base from J, with 1 base between. Germline V CDR1 and CDR2: SEHNR, FQNEAQ (reference sequence). CDR3 nucleotides: TGTGCCAGCAGCTTAGATAACTATGGCTACACCTTC. It specifies CASSLDNYGYTF.

The chain uses TRBV27 and TRBJ1-1; D gene ambiguous. CDR1 and CDR2 (germline): MNHEY, SMNVEV (reference sequence). Trimming pared 5 bases from V and 2 bases from J, leaving 12 bases between. The length of the CDR3 is 14 residues. As DNA, the CDR3 is TGTGCCAGCAGTCCCCAAGCCTACAACACTGAAGCTTTCTTT. Residues: CASSPQAYNTEAFF.

This clone appeared a few times. The chain has TRBV18 and TRBJ2-3, with 7 nucleotides matching TRBD2. J was trimmed by 2 bases and V by 2 bases; bases with no gene match: 7. This CDR3 comprises 16 residues. Germline lookup yields CDR1 KGHSH and CDR2 LQKENI. The CDR3 nucleotides read TGTGCCAGCTCACCATTGGCTAGCGGCAACACAGATACGCAGTATTTT. Translated, it gives CASSPLASGNTDTQYF.

This clone has just a few counts. This sequence joins TRBV5-1 and TRBJ2-2; maybe TRBD1 (6 bases). CDR3 size: 18 residues. V lost 0 bases and J 2 bases, leaving 17 bases between the germline ends. Germline-derived CDR1 and CDR2 are SGHRS and YFSETQ. This chain's CDR3 is CASSLAGQSAANTGELFF. DNA for the CDR3: TGCGCCAGCAGCTTGGCAGGACAGTCCGCCGCTAACACCGGGGAGCTGTTTTTT.

The chain carries TRBV4-2 and TRBJ1-2; weak D call: TRBD1 (5 bases). The CDR3 length is 15 residues. V lost 4 bases and J 5 bases, leaving 17 bases between the germline ends. Germline-derived CDR1 and CDR2 are LGHNA and YNFKEQ. The CDR3 DNA sequence: TGTGCCAGCAGCCCACGAACAGGCGTCGGATATGGCTACACCTTC. It translates to CASSPRTGVGYGYTF.

This clone turned up a few times. The chain couples TRBV9 to TRBJ2-2; a weak D match, TRBD2 (5 bases). The germline gives CDR1 SGDLS, CDR2 YYNGEE. V was shortened by 0 bases and J by 8 bases, with 8 bases between the two germline ends. CDR3 length equals 13 residues. For the CDR3, the DNA is TGTGCCAGCAGCGTAGACCAGCGGGGGGAGCTGTTTTTT. Its translation: CASSVDQRGELFF.

The chain couples TRBV7-2 to TRBJ2-7; 8 nucleotides align to TRBD2. The germline V gene has CDR1 SGHTA and CDR2 FQGNSA. V lost 0 bases to trimming and J lost 2 bases; unmatched junction nucleotides: 3. The CDR3 has 15 amino acids. The CDR3 DNA follows: TGTGCCAGCAGCTTAGCCATTAGCGGGACCTACGAGCAGTACTTC. This gives the protein CASSLAISGTYEQYF.

The chain employs TRBV6-6 and TRBJ2-1; D is undetermined. The germline V gene encodes CDR1 MNHNY and CDR2 SVGAGI (reference sequence). V dropped 5 bases and J dropped 4 bases, with 12 bases sitting between them. The CDR3 has 14 residues. The CDR3 here is CASSPPTRYNEQFF. The CDR3 DNA follows: TGTGCCAGCAGTCCACCAACGCGATACAATGAGCAGTTCTTC.

The rearrangement uses TRBV4-3 and TRBJ2-3; D ambiguous. This CDR3 has 13 residues. Trimming stripped 2 bases from V and 5 bases from J, with 8 bases between. Germline CDR1 and CDR2: LGHNA and YSLEER. The CDR3 spells CASSQLAGDTQYF. CDR3 nucleotides: TGCGCCAGCAGCCAATTAGCAGGAGATACGCAGTATTTT.

V usage is TRBV9 and J usage is TRBJ2-7, with 8 bases that match TRBD2. The V gene's germline CDR1 is SGDLS and CDR2 YYNGEE. The CDR3 length is 14 residues. V dropped 2 bases and J dropped 5; count of bases not matched to a gene: 6. The CDR3 nucleotides are TGTGCCAGCAGCGTTCGGGAGGGCCATAACGAGCAGTACTTC. Amino acid sequence: CASSVREGHNEQYF.

This clone was recorded a few times. This chain uses TRBV27 with TRBJ2-4; D possibly matches TRBD1 or TRBD2 (6 bases each). The CDR3 has 17 residues. The V end was cut by 6 bases, the J end by 5 bases, with 23 bases between. Looked up from germline, CDR1 is MNHEY and CDR2 is SMNVEV (reference sequence). CDR3 bases: TGTGCCAGCAGCCCTCCTCCAGGGGCGAGGGGGGAAAACATTCAGTACTTC. This encodes CASSPPPGARGENIQYF.

This clone was counted between two and nine times. The chain combines TRBV6-5 with TRBJ2-7; D unresolved. This CDR3 spans 14 amino acids. Germline V gene sequence: CDR1 MNHEY, CDR2 SVGAGI. V was shortened by 0 bases and J by 3 bases, with 9 bases between the two germline ends. DNA for the CDR3: TGTGCCAGCAGTTACTCGGTAACCTTCTACGAGCAGTACTTC. This codes for CASSYSVTFYEQYF.

This clone was observed a handful of times. CDR3 residues: CASSLVSGQRFQETQYF. The CDR3 bases are TGTGCCAGCAGCTTAGTTTCGGGACAGCGATTCCAAGAGACCCAGTACTTC. The chain joins TRBV7-2 to TRBJ2-5; 7 positions match TRBD1. Per the germline V gene, CDR1 is SGHTA and CDR2 is FQGNSA. The V and J ends lost 1 base and 1 base, in that order; junction bases with no gene match: 9. The CDR3 totals 17 residues.